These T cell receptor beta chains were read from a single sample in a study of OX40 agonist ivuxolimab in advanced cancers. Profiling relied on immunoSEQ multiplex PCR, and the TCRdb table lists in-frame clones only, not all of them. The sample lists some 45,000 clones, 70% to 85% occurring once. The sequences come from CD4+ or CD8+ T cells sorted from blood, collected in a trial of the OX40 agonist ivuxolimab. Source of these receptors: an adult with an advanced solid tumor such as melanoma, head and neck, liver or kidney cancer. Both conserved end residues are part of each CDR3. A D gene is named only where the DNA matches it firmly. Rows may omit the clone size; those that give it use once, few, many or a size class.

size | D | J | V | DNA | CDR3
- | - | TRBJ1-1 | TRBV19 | TGTGCCAGTTACCACAGGGAGAACACTGAAGCTTTCTTT | CASYHRENTEAFF
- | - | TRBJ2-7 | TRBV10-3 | TGTGCCTCCAAGAGAGAGGGGGCGGGGGAGCAGTACTTC | CASKREGAGEQYF
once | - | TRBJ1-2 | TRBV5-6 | TGTGCCAGCAGCTACCGTCAGGGAGTAAAGGGCTACACCTTC | CASSYRQGVKGYTF
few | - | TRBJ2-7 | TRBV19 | TGTGCCAGTAGTTCTACAGGGACCCACTACGAGCAGTACTTC | CASSSTGTHYEQYF
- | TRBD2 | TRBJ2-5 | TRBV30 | TGTGCCTCGACTAGCGTAGAGACCCAGTACTTC | CASTSVETQYF
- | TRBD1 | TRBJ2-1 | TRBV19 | TGTGCCAGTAGTATGGCTGGGACAGGGGCGATATGGTCCTACAATGAGCAGTTCTTC | CASSMAGTGAIWSYNEQFF
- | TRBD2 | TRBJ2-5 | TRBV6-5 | TGTGCCAGCAGTTACGTAGCGGGGGGGAGGGAGACCCAGTACTTC | CASSYVAGGRETQYF
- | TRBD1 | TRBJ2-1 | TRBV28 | TGTGCCAGCAGTTTATCTGGGGACAGAGACAATGAGCAGTTCTTC | CASSLSGDRDNEQFF
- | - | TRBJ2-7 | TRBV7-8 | TGTGCCAGCAGCTCTAAACGGGACGGAACCTACGAGCAGTACTTC | CASSSKRDGTYEQYF
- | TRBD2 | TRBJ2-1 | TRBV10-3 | TGTGCCATCAGTGAGGGACTAGCGGGTCCTACCTACAATGAGCAGTTCTTC | CAISEGLAGPTYNEQFF
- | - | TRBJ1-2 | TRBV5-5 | TGTGCCAGCAGGTCACCTCAAGATTACTATGGCTACACCTTC | CASRSPQDYYGYTF
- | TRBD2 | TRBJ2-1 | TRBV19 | TGTGCCAGTAGTACCGGGACTAGTCGGGCTGAGCAGTTCTTC | CASSTGTSRAEQFF
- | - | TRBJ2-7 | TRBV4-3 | TGCGCCAGCAGCCAAGACGGGCGGGGCTACGAGCAGTACTTC | CASSQDGRGYEQYF
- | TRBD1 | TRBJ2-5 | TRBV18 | TGTGCCAGCTCACTCGGGACAGGGTTTCAAGAGACCCAGTACTTC | CASSLGTGFQETQYF
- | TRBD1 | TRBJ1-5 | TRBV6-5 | TGTGCCAGCAGTAACGGACAGGGGAAGCATTTT | CASSNGQGKHF
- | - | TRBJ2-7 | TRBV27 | TGTGCCAGCAGCACTAGCTCGGGGTGGGAGCAGTACTTC | CASSTSSGWEQYF
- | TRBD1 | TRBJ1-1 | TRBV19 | TGTGCCAGTAGTATAGGCCGGGGACAGGGGAACACTGAAGCTTTCTTT | CASSIGRGQGNTEAFF
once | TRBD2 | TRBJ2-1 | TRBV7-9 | TGTGCCAGCAGCCCTGCAGGGACTAGCTATCTAAATGAGCAGTTCTTC | CASSPAGTSYLNEQFF
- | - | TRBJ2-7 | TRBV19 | TGTGCCAGTAGTACCGGGTCGACCTCCTACGAGCAGTACTTC | CASSTGSTSYEQYF
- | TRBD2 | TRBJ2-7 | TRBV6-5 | TGTGCCAGCAGTTACGGGGGACTAGAAGCCTACGAGCAGTACTTC | CASSYGGLEAYEQYF
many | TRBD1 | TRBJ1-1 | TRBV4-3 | TGCGCCAGCAGCCAAGATGGGACAGGAAGGAACACTGAAGCTTTCTTT | CASSQDGTGRNTEAFF
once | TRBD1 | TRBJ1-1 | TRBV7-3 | TGTGCCAGCAGCTTAACCCCAACAGGGGCCACTGAAGCTTTCTTT | CASSLTPTGATEAFF
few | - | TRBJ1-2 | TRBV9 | TGTGCCAGCAGCCCCACCTACCATGACTACACCTTC | CASSPTYHDYTF
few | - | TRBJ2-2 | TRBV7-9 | TGTGCCAGCAGCTTAGCCCAATACTCCACCGGGGAGCTGTTTTTT | CASSLAQYSTGELFF
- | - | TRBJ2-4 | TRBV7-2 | TGTGCCAGCAGCTCCCGGATGGGGACACAACAAAACATTCAGTACTTC | CASSSRMGTQQNIQYF
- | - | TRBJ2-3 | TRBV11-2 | TGTGCCAGCAGCCTAGACGCAGATACGCAGTATTTT | CASSLDADTQYF
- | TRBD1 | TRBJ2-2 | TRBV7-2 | TGTGCCAGCGGTTGGACAGGGGGCTCCGGGGAGCTGTTTTTT | CASGWTGGSGELFF
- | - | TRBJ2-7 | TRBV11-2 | TGTGCCAGCAGCTTAGGGGCCGGGGGCCCCTACGAGCAGTACTTC | CASSLGAGGPYEQYF
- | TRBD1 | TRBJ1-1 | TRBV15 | TGTGCCACCAGCAGCCGCGGGACAGGGGGTAGGAAAGCTTTCTTT | CATSSRGTGGRKAFF
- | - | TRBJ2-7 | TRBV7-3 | TGTGCCAGCAGCTTGGGCTCCTACGAGCAGTACTTC | CASSLGSYEQYF
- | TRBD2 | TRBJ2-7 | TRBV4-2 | TGTGCCAGCAGCCAACGCCAAGAGGGACTAGCGGCCTTCCGGGAGTCCTACGAGCAGTACTTC | CASSQRQEGLAAFRESYEQYF
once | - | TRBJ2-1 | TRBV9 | TGTGCCAGCAGCGTAGATGGGTCAGTATACAATGAGCAGTTCTTC | CASSVDGSVYNEQFF
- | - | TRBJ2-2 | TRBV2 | TGTGCCAGCACACGCCAGGGGGGGAACACCGGGGAGCTGTTTTTT | CASTRQGGNTGELFF
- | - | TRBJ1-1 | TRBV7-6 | TGTGCCAGCAGCTCGCAACCCGGGGGAGAGGCTTTCTTT | CASSSQPGGEAFF
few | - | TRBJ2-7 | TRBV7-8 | TGTGCCAGCAGCCGAGGGGGGCTTACCTACGAGCAGTACTTC | CASSRGGLTYEQYF
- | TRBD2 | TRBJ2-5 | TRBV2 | TGTGCCAGCAGCCCTGGGACTAGCGGACTAGAGACCCAGTACTTC | CASSPGTSGLETQYF
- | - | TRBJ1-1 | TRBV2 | TGTGCCAGCAGTGAAGGCAGCTTGAACACTGAAGCTTTCTTT | CASSEGSLNTEAFF
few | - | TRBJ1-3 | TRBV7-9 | TGTGCCAGCAGTTACGGGATCTCTGGAAACACCATATATTTT | CASSYGISGNTIYF
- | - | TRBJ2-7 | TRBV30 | TGTGCCTGGAGGGTAGGACTGAGCTACGAGCAGTACTTC | CAWRVGLSYEQYF
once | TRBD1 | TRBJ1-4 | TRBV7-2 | TGTGCCAGCAGTCCTCAGGGGGGTTCTAATGAAAAACTGTTTTTT | CASSPQGGSNEKLFF
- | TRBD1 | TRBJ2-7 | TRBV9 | TGTGCCAGCAGCCTCGGGGACAGGTTAAACTACGAGCAGTACTTC | CASSLGDRLNYEQYF
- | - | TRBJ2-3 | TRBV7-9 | TGTGCCAGCAGCAGAGGGACTGAAGATACGCAGTATTTT | CASSRGTEDTQYF
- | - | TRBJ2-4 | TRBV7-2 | TGTGCCAGCAGATCAGGTGGTTCGGGGCAAAACATTCAGTACTTC | CASRSGGSGQNIQYF
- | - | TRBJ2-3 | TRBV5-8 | TGTGCCAGCAGCTTGGGAAGCGGTACGCAGTATTTT | CASSLGSGTQYF
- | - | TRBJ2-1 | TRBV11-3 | TGTGCCAGCAGCCCCTGGGACTCAGACAATGAGCAGTTCTTC | CASSPWDSDNEQFF